Listed below are T cell receptor beta chains from one sample, sequenced in a study of identical twins. TCRdb reprocessed the 5' RACE reads with MiXCR, giving one entry per CDR3 protein. The sample gives hundreds of thousands of distinct CDR3 sequences, roughly 26% of which show up once; around 3% is in the top ten. The sample was also linked to a second study, of T cells expressing NK-cell markers.

The sequenced sample consisted of CD4+ T cells sorted from blood. The receptors derive from a woman between 18 and 29 years old in good health. CDR3s include the opening cysteine and the closing phenylalanine or tryptophan. Fields, in order: clone size, J gene, D gene, V gene, CDR3 protein, CDR3 DNA. D genes are given only for firm matches. Clone size is shown for a subset of rows, as once, few, many or a class of expanded clone.

NA	TRBJ2-7	NA	TRBV12-5	CASGLVRGATYEQYF	TGTGCTAGTGGTTTGGTAAGGGGGGCCACCTACGAGCAGTACTTC
few	TRBJ2-1	NA	TRBV14	CASSLLGGANEQFF	TGTGCCAGCAGCCTCCTTGGGGGAGCAAATGAGCAGTTCTTC
NA	TRBJ2-1	TRBD2	TRBV7-7	CASSLKASGSSNEQFF	TGTGCCAGCAGCTTAAAGGCTAGCGGGAGTAGTAATGAGCAGTTCTTC
many	TRBJ1-5	NA	TRBV25-1	CASSMGLQPQHF	TGTGCCAGCAGCATGGGACTTCAGCCCCAGCATTTT
NA	TRBJ1-6	NA	TRBV12-3/TRBV12-4	CASSAQSGLPNSPLHF	TGTGCCAGCAGTGCTCAGTCGGGACTTCCAAATTCACCCCTCCACTTT
NA	TRBJ1-2	NA	TRBV27	CASSGSAYGYTF	TGTGCCAGCAGTGGAAGTGCCTATGGCTACACCTTC
NA	TRBJ2-5	TRBD1	TRBV7-3	CASSSRPPGQGETQYF	TGTGCCAGCAGCTCCCGACCCCCGGGACAGGGAGAGACCCAGTACTTC
NA	TRBJ2-1	NA	TRBV5-1	CASSPAGPQNNEQFF	TGCGCCAGCAGCCCGGCCGGACCGCAAAACAATGAGCAGTTCTTC
few	TRBJ1-2	NA	TRBV12-3/TRBV12-4	CASRRYRDYGYTF	TGTGCCAGCAGAAGATACAGAGACTATGGCTACACCTTC
few	TRBJ2-1	TRBD2	TRBV20-1	CSARTSGGEFF	TGCAGTGCTAGAACTAGCGGGGGCGAGTTCTTC
few	TRBJ2-1	TRBD2	TRBV2	CASSELAPPYNEQFF	TGTGCCAGCAGCGAACTAGCGCCCCCCTACAATGAGCAGTTCTTC
NA	TRBJ1-1	NA	TRBV19	CASTDRDYLEGEAFF	TGTGCCAGTACCGACCGGGACTACCTCGAAGGTGAAGCTTTCTTT
NA	TRBJ2-3	NA	TRBV4-3	CASSQFEFTGDTQYF	TGCGCCAGCAGCCAATTCGAGTTTACCGGGGATACGCAGTATTTT
NA	TRBJ2-3	TRBD2	TRBV5-4	CASSLSPSGGVGTQYF	TGTGCCAGCAGCTTGTCCCCCAGCGGGGGGGTGGGTACGCAGTATTTT
NA	TRBJ2-7	NA	TRBV11-2	CASSLVAGALTYEQYF	TGTGCCAGCAGCTTAGTGGCGGGGGCCCTTACCTACGAGCAGTACTTC
NA	TRBJ2-7	NA	TRBV7-9	CASSSPDPGRQAF	TGTGCCAGCAGCTCGCCTGATCCCGGGAGACAAGCCTTC
few	TRBJ2-5	TRBD2	TRBV7-2	CASSLQAGGPETQYF	TGTGCCAGCAGCTTGCAAGCGGGAGGGCCAGAGACCCAGTACTTC
NA	TRBJ2-1	NA	TRBV4-1	CASSQDRGNNEQFF	TGCGCCAGCAGCCAAGACCGGGGAAACAATGAGCAGTTCTTC
few	TRBJ2-1	NA	TRBV20-1	CSADRAHRGEQFF	TGCAGTGCTGACCGGGCCCACCGGGGGGAGCAGTTCTTC
NA	TRBJ2-5	NA	TRBV10-3	CAISESGRGWQETQYF	TGTGCCATCAGTGAGTCGGGAAGGGGGTGGCAAGAGACCCAGTACTTC
NA	TRBJ2-7	NA	TRBV13	CASSLEGRSSYEQYF	TGTGCCAGCAGCTTAGAAGGGAGATCCTCCTACGAGCAGTACTTC
NA	TRBJ1-6	NA	TRBV5-6	CASSLGDQRLSYNSPLHF	TGTGCCAGCAGCTTGGGGGACCAGAGACTCTCCTATAATTCACCCCTCCACTTT
NA	TRBJ2-1	NA	TRBV5-1	CASSLERRDEQFF	TGCGCCAGCAGCTTGGAGCGGAGGGATGAGCAGTTCTTC
NA	TRBJ1-2	NA	TRBV4-1	CASSQPQGGYGYTF	TGCGCCAGCAGCCAACCTCAGGGAGGGTATGGCTACACCTTC
many	TRBJ1-2	NA	TRBV29-1	CSGGDRNYGYTF	TGCAGCGGAGGGGACCGTAACTATGGCTACACCTTC
few	TRBJ2-7	TRBD2	TRBV29-1	CSVEPGLAGSYEQYF	TGCAGCGTGGAACCGGGACTAGCGGGGTCCTACGAGCAGTACTTC
many	TRBJ2-1	NA	TRBV5-1	CASSLRSEQFF	TGCGCCAGCAGCTTGAGGAGTGAGCAGTTCTTC
NA	TRBJ1-3	NA	TRBV15	CATRGRSSGNTIYF	TGTGCCACCAGGGGCCGATCGTCTGGAAACACCATATATTTT
NA	TRBJ2-2	TRBD1	TRBV15	CATSGQGRGTGELFF	TGTGCCACCAGCGGACAGGGAAGGGGCACCGGGGAGCTGTTTTTT
NA	TRBJ1-3	NA	TRBV12-3/TRBV12-4	CASSLFGRGGNTIYF	TGTGCCAGCAGTTTATTCGGGCGGGGTGGAAACACCATATATTTT
few	TRBJ2-5	TRBD2	TRBV20-1	CSAREVSSGRGETQYF	TGCAGTGCTAGAGAAGTGTCTAGCGGGAGAGGAGAGACCCAGTACTTC
few	TRBJ2-1	TRBD2	TRBV12-3/TRBV12-4	CASSLDPGGPGYNEQFF	TGTGCCAGCAGTTTAGACCCGGGAGGGCCGGGGTACAATGAGCAGTTCTTC
few	TRBJ1-1	NA	TRBV5-1	CASSSGGTMNTEAFF	TGCGCCAGCAGCTCTGGAGGTACCATGAACACTGAAGCTTTCTTT
few	TRBJ2-1	NA	TRBV5-1	CASNPTGGYNEQFF	TGCGCCAGCAACCCGACAGGAGGGTACAATGAGCAGTTCTTC
NA	TRBJ2-1	NA	TRBV6-5	CASSYQGIGSEQFF	TGTGCCAGCAGTTACCAGGGCATAGGCTCTGAGCAGTTCTTC